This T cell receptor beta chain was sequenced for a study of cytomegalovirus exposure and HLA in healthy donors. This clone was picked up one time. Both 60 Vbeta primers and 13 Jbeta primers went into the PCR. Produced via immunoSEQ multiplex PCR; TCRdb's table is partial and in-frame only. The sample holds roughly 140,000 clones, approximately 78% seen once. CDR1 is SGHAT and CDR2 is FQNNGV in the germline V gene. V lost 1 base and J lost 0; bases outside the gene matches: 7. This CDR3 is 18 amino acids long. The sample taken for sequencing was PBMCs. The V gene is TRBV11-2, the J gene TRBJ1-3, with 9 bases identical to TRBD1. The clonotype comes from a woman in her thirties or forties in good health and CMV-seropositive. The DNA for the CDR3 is TGTGCCAGCAGCTTAGGGACAGGGGCCCTTAACTCTGGAAACACCATATATTTT. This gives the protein CASSLGTGALNSGNTIYF.